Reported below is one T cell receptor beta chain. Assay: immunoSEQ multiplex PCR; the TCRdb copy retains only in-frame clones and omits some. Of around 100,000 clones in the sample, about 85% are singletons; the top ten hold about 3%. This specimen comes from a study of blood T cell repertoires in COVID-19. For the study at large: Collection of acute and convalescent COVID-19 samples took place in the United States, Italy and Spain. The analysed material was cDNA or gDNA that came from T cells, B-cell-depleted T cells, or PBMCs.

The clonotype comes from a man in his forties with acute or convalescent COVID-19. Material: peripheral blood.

The CDR3 DNA follows: TGTGCCTGGAGTGTAAGGGGGATTTCGCCTGGAAACACCATATATTTT. As protein: CAWSVRGISPGNTIYF. This sequence joins TRBV30 and TRBJ1-3; tentative D call: TRBD1 (6 bases). This CDR3 has 16 residues. V lost 0 bases to trimming and J lost 2 bases, with 14 bases between them. Germline CDR1 reads GTSNPN; CDR2 reads SVGIG (reference sequence).